What follows describes a single TCR beta chain. This entry is derived from a study of blood T cell repertoires in COVID-19. The wider study: Spain, Italy and the United States supplied samples that represented acute and convalescent COVID-19. Sources were T cells, B-cell-depleted T cells, or PBMCs; the material itself was cDNA or gDNA.

As processed by the authors: Nucleated cell counts were estimated from reference gene primer amplification. Profiling relied on immunoSEQ multiplex PCR, and the TCRdb table lists in-frame clones only, not all of them. That table furnishes V, J and clone size, whereas the DNA furnished D and trimming. Found here are around 120,000 clones, roughly 87% of them singletons; the top ten hold roughly a tenth. This CDR3 region has 15 residues. V trimming: 3 bases; J trimming: 3 bases; junction bases outside the gene matches: 3. Looked up from germline, CDR1 is KGHSH and CDR2 is LQKENI. Sequences were obtained from peripheral blood. The V call is TRBV18, the J call TRBJ2-3; 10 nucleotides align to TRBD2. The TCR sequence derives from a man older than 75 with acute or convalescent COVID-19. The CDR3 DNA reads TGTGCCAGCTCACCCGTAGCGGGGGGAACAGATACGCAGTATTTT. Encoded protein: CASSPVAGGTDTQYF.